The clone carrying this T cell receptor (beta chain) was seen ten or more times. The source of the sample is a study of T cells after yellow fever vaccination. One entry per CDR3 protein, called by TCRdb with MiXCR from the 5' RACE reads. The sample carries 45,000 to 75,000 distinct CDR3 sequences, 4.5% to 6% recorded once. This clonotype was sampled from a man aged 18-30 years who received the YFV17D yellow fever vaccine. The sequences come from PBMCs, either bulk or a sorted T-cell subset (CD4+, CD8+, memory, or dextramer-sorted; not recorded which), collected on the day of the yellow fever booster vaccination.

Written as DNA, the CDR3 is TGCGCCAGCAGCCTTCCAGGCTTGGTCACTGAAGCTTTCTTT. Translation: CASSLPGLVTEAFF. The chain has TRBV5-1 and TRBJ1-1, with D uncertain. The germline V gene has CDR1 SGHRS and CDR2 YFSETQ. Trimming removed 4 bases at V and 4 bases at J, with 14 bases between. The CDR3 runs to 14 residues.